This TCR beta chain stems from a study of T cell repertoires in cytomegalovirus infection (dated by TCRdb to between 2018 and 2021). In terms of the full investigation: Donor HLA type was relevant to the analysis, because carriage of CMV infection together with the matching HLA type was indicated by public TCR beta signatures.

The CDR3 contains 15 residues, cysteine and phenylalanine counted. Of the read, only the CDR3 DNA is kept; its 45 bases are in frame from base 1. Per the germline V gene, SGDLS is the CDR1 and YYNGEE is the CDR2. The trim is 3 bases for V and 1 base for J, with a gap of 13 bases between the germline ends. As to this clonotype: Its antigen is unknown. The sample holds no much larger clone one base away, and base qualities are not on file.

Sequencing took place on an Illumina HiSeq 1500. Using fastp at Q25 and MiXCR, TCRdb reprocessed the public reads and kept productive beta chains. Rows matching on CDR3 protein sequence are summarized as one entry with the most common DNA and genes. The sample table contains approximately 490,000 distinct CDR3 sequences; only one count was recorded for about 11% of them. The ten largest clones take up 10% of the sample. Points the paper makes about the study in general: Carriers of CMV infection plus the relevant HLA type were discriminated by the cumulative frequency of public TCR beta family members in the study cohort and in an independent approximately 360-donor cohort. The ex vivo response was dominated by HLA-C-restricted CMV-specific TCR beta clonotypes, which also provided the single most frequent clonotype in two of eight donors.

The sequence is built from TRBV9 and TRBJ1-1; the D gene is unclear. Sequencing was performed on PBMCs. This clonotype was obtained from a human donor in good health (CMV status not recorded). Some clones in this sample may be carry-over from other donors' samples. The DNA reads TGTGCCAGCAGCGGAGGTGGCAGAACGAACACTGAAGCTTTCTTT. This gives the protein CASSGGGRTNTEAFF.